The rows below give T cell receptor beta chains drawn from one sample of a study of cytomegalovirus exposure and HLA in healthy donors. The table came from immunoSEQ multiplex PCR; TCRdb's copy has only in-frame clones and leaves some out. The repertoire holds around 120,000 clones, about three quarters seen once, with roughly 1.8% in the top ten. Sequenced input: PBMCs. Receptor source: a woman in her forties in good health and CMV-seronegative. Each CDR3 is given with its conserved first and last residue. D genes are given only for firm matches. Where a row states a size, it is once, few, many or the class of an expanded clone; other rows omit it.

>TRBV5-1|TRBD2|NA|TRBJ2-5
TGCGCCAGCAGATACGGGACTAGCACCGAGACCCAGTACTTC
CASRYGTSTETQYF
>TRBV28|TRBD1|few|TRBJ1-1
TGTGCCACCTGCAGGGGGACCACTGAAGCTTTCTTT
CATCRGTTEAFF
>TRBV11-2|NA|NA|TRBJ1-1
TGTGCCAGCAGCTCCCTGGACACCTTGGAAGCTTTCTTT
CASSSLDTLEAFF
>TRBV5-6|TRBD2|NA|TRBJ2-4
TGTGCCAGCAGCTTACTAGCGGGTCCCGGAAACAGTCAGTACTTC
CASSLLAGPGNSQYF
>TRBV5-1|TRBD2|once|TRBJ2-7
TGCGCCAGCAGCTTGGAAGGGAATAGCGGGAACATGCAGTACTTC
CASSLEGNSGNMQYF
>TRBV7-6|TRBD1|NA|TRBJ1-5
TGTGCCAGCAGCTTAGGAGGGACAGGTGCTAGCAATCAGCCCCAGCATTTT
CASSLGGTGASNQPQHF
>TRBV5-6|TRBD1|once|TRBJ2-6
TGTGCCAGCAGGAAAGGGACAGGGCGGACTGGGGCCAACGTCCTGACTTTC
CASRKGTGRTGANVLTF
>TRBV6-5|NA|NA|TRBJ1-1
TGTGCCAGCAGGCATCAAACAGGAAATGAAGCTTTCTTT
CASRHQTGNEAFF
>TRBV27|NA|few|TRBJ1-1
TGTGCCAGCAGTTTATTTTTAAACACTGAAGCTTTCTTT
CASSLFLNTEAFF
>TRBV30|TRBD2|NA|TRBJ2-5
TGTGCCTGGAGTGTAGAACGGGGGGGCCGTGGGGAGACCCAGTACTTC
CAWSVERGGRGETQYF
>TRBV30|NA|NA|TRBJ1-1
TGTGCCTGGAGTGGTGCCAGGGTCCTGAACACTGAAGCTTTCTTT
CAWSGARVLNTEAFF
>TRBV27|NA|once|TRBJ2-5
TGTGCCAGCACCTGGAGGGGTACTCAAGAGACCCAGTACTTC
CASTWRGTQETQYF
>TRBV10-3|NA|NA|TRBJ2-7
TGTGCCAGCTCAAAGACGGCGGCATCCTACGAGCAGTACTTC
CASSKTAASYEQYF
>TRBV7-2|NA|NA|TRBJ2-1
TGTGCCAGCAGCTTAGTAGGAGGGGACAATGAGCAGTTCTTC
CASSLVGGDNEQFF
>TRBV30|NA|NA|TRBJ1-5
TGTGCCTGGAGTACCGAGACAGACAATCAGCCCCAGCATTTT
CAWSTETDNQPQHF
>TRBV6-6|NA|NA|TRBJ1-1
TGTGCCAGCAGTTACTCGACGGTCTGGACTGGCACTGAAGCTTTCTTT
CASSYSTVWTGTEAFF
>TRBV6-1|NA|NA|TRBJ1-1
TGTGCCAGCAGTTCAAACCAGGGGACTGAAGCTTTCTTT
CASSSNQGTEAFF
>TRBV9|TRBD1|NA|TRBJ2-1
TGTGCCAGCAGCGCAGGACAGGGGGCTTTGCGGGGTTTGATAGAGCAGTTCTTC
CASSAGQGALRGLIEQFF
>TRBV6-1|TRBD2|NA|TRBJ2-1
TGTGCCAGCAGTGAACGGGGACTAGCTCCCTTTGATGAGCAGTTCTTC
CASSERGLAPFDEQFF
>TRBV5-5|NA|NA|TRBJ2-5
TGTGCCAGCAGCTCGATAAGTGGCGGACAAGAGACCCAGTACTTC
CASSSISGGQETQYF
>TRBV19|NA|NA|TRBJ1-3
TGTGCCAGTAGTATCGGACAGCCACTCTCTGGAAACACCATATATTTT
CASSIGQPLSGNTIYF
>TRBV9|NA|NA|TRBJ2-1
TGTGCCAGCAGCGCGCGGGGTGAGCAGTTCTTC
CASSARGEQFF
>TRBV15|NA|NA|TRBJ1-2
TGTGCCACCAGCAGATGGACAGCAGATTCCTATGGCTACACCTTC
CATSRWTADSYGYTF
>TRBV2|TRBD1|NA|TRBJ2-7
TGTGCCAGCATCGGGACAGGGGGAATGGAGCAGTACTTC
CASIGTGGMEQYF